This T cell receptor (beta chain) emerged from a study of shared clonotypes between healthy human individuals (dated by TCRdb to 2018 to 2021). Broadly, across the study: The cohort included three men and two women between 18 and 49 years of age. For each donor, CD4 naive and CD4 memory were each given three plates, CD8 naive was given two plates, and CD8 memory was given one plate. Blood TCR repertoires of about five healthy adults were deeply sequenced to estimate repertoire size and the extent of clonotype sharing between individuals. Libraries were prepared and TCR repertoires were sequenced by different laboratories using diverse techniques, in order to increase sequencing depth and limit assay-specific biases. Per donor, leukapheresis produced somewhere between about 0.94 and 9.5 billion PBMCs. The study at large found these results: Naive subsets generally had larger estimated clonotype richness than memory subsets. Across several donors, roughly 5.4% of naive CD4, around 3.5% of naive CD8, 2.3% of memory CD4, and under 0.45% of memory CD8 clonotypes were shared. Even with the large sequencing depth, rarefaction of the sorted-subset datasets indicated that sequencing was incomplete. Compared with non-shared clonotypes, the clonotypes found in all four sorted-subset donors had higher generation probabilities. Sampling was limited to blood, and TCR repertoires in tissue likely differ from TCR repertoires in blood. Because the study included a small number of donors, the genetic and exposure-history diversity represented was limited. Based on pairwise subsampling, the degree of clonotype sharing among donors was expected to be affected by sequencing depth.

Using the deep immunoSEQ assay, multiplex PCR amplified TCR CDR3 regions from genomic DNA. For each cell subset, the extracted genomic DNA was distributed evenly across all wells of several immunoSEQ 96-well plates, and each plate served as one replicate. For sorted subsets, roughly 200 ng of genomic DNA, equivalent to some 33,000 T cell genomes, went into each replicate PCR. Purified libraries were measured with a Qubit 3.0 fluorometer, size-checked on a Bioanalyzer 2100, and measured again with the KAPA Library Quantification kit. Each immunoSEQ 96-well plate was sequenced on its own single-read 150-cycle Illumina NextSeq 550 flow cell. On the study's bioinformatics: Because the immunoSEQ output included only junctional sequences and no quality scores, the filtering could not be the same as the filtering used for full-length reads. Sequences were annotated with PyIR, a Python wrapper for IgBLAST v1.9, using IMGT germline references to assign V/J genes and CDR3. Reads were filtered out if the reads had weak V/J assignments (E-value above 1e-6), no CDR3, stop codons, out-of-frame junctions, or ambiguous translated residues. V3J clonotypes were defined as sequences sharing the same inferred V gene, J gene, and CDR3 amino acid sequence. The percentage overlap between two repertoires was calculated by dividing the number of shared unique clonotypes by the size of the smaller repertoire. Repertoire richness was assessed with RTK rarefaction, the Chao1 estimator, and Recon v2.1 estimates of unobserved clonotypes. Generation probabilities for all TCRbeta clonotypes obtained by the gDNA method from a few donors were computed using OLGA. TCRdb obtained this table from immuneACCESS and retained in-frame rearrangements with V and J assigned. These tables miss some clones; where compared with another copy, unresolved V genes account for less than half of the shortfall, and the remainder is unexplained. V, J and clone size were drawn from that table, and D and trimming were deduced from the DNA. Recorded for this sample are about 2.5 million clones; around 92% of them occurred a single time. The ten largest clones add up to around 0.35% of the sample.

A note on this clone: There is no known antigen for this receptor. The input lacks base qualities; no much larger clone sits a single base away.

CDR1 and CDR2 are drawn from the germline V gene: SQVTM, ANQGSEA. Relative to germline, V is 4 bases shorter and J is 2 bases shorter, with 14 bases between their ends. The CDR3 holds 14 amino acids from the cysteine to the phenylalanine. The sequence is cut down to CDR3 DNA, 42 bases in frame from base 1. The donors were healthy, HIV-negative adults who had no recently reported acute infections or vaccinations. All donors were Caucasian adults living in Nashville, Tennessee, USA. CD4+ T cells were enriched by magnetic negative selection; naive cells were then positively selected on CD45RA, and the negative fraction formed the memory subset. Blood was collected by leukapheresis, and PBMCs were isolated by Ficoll-Histopaque density gradient centrifugation and then cryopreserved in liquid nitrogen vapor phase. Analytical flow cytometry was used to check the purity and quantity of each magnetically sorted T cell population. Genomic DNA was isolated from every sorted fraction and measured by UV absorbance on a Nanodrop 2000c.

The sample consisted of naive CD4+ T cells from PBMCs. Interpreted using the paper, the cell subset or site label stands for: CD45RA+ positively selected. Recombination joined TRBV29-1 with TRBJ2-5; a tentative D match to TRBD2 spans 5 bases. The TCR comes from a man aged 18 to 29 in good health. Some clones in this sample may be carry-over from other donors' samples. The DNA sequence is given as TGCAGCGTTGCCCATTTGCTAGCTCAAGAGACCCAGTACTTC. It specifies CSVAHLLAQETQYF.